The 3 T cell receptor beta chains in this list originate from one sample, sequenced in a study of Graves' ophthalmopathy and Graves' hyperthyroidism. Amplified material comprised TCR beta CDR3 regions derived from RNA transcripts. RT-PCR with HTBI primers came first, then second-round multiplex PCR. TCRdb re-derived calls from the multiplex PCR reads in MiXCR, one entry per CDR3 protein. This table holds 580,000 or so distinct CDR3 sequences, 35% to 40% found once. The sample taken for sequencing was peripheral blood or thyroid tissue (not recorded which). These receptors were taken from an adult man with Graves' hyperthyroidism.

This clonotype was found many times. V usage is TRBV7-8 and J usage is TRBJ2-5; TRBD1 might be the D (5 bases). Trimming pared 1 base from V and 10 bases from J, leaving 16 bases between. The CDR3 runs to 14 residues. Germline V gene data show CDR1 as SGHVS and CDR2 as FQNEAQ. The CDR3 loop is CASSLEEGLRGQYF. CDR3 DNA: TGTGCCAGCAGCTTAGAAGAAGGCCTAAGGGGCCAGTACTTC.

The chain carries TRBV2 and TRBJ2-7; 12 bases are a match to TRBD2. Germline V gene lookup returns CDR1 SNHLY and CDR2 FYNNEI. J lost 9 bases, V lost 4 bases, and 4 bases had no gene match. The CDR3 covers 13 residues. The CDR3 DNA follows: TGTGCCAGCAGTGTGGGACTAGCGGGCGGGCAGTACTTC. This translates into CASSVGLAGGQYF.

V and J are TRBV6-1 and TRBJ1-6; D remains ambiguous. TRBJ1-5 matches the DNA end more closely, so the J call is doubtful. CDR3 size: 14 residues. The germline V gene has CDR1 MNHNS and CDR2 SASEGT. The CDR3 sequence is CATGMGGNNQPQHF. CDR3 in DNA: TGTGCCACCGGTATGGGCGGGAACAATCAGCCCCAGCATTTT.